A selection of T cell receptor beta chains follows, all from one sample in a study of OX40 agonist ivuxolimab in advanced cancers. Method: immunoSEQ multiplex PCR; TCRdb's copy keeps in-frame clones and lacks some. Here the sample spans fewer than 25,000 clones, more than 80% being singletons. The specimen was CD4+ or CD8+ T cells sorted from blood, collected in a trial of the OX40 agonist ivuxolimab. All receptors come from an adult with an advanced solid tumor such as melanoma, head and neck, liver or kidney cancer. The CDR3 runs from the conserved cysteine through the conserved F or W. Fields, in order: clone size, V gene, D gene, J gene, CDR3 DNA, CDR3 protein. D genes are given only for firm matches. Clone size is given for some rows only: seen once, a few or many times, or a class if the clone is expanded.

.	TRBV6-1	.	TRBJ2-1	TGTGCCAGCAGTGGACGGGATCTCTACAATGAGCAGTTCTTC	CASSGRDLYNEQFF
.	TRBV10-3	.	TRBJ2-5	TGTGCCATCAGTGCCTTCGGGAGTGGTGAGGAGACCCAGTACTTC	CAISAFGSGEETQYF
.	TRBV27	.	TRBJ2-5	TGTGCCAGCAGTTTGTCGTACCAAGAGACCCAGTACTTC	CASSLSYQETQYF
.	TRBV5-5	TRBD1	TRBJ2-7	TGTGCCAGCAGCCCTACCGGGACAGGGGCCTCCTACGAGCAGTACTTC	CASSPTGTGASYEQYF
.	TRBV7-2	.	TRBJ1-1	TGTGCCAGCAGCTTAGAACGGAGCACTGAAGCTTTCTTT	CASSLERSTEAFF
.	TRBV27	.	TRBJ1-1	TGTGCCAGCAGCCTTGCCCAGGGACCCGTCATGAACACTGAAGCTTTCTTT	CASSLAQGPVMNTEAFF
.	TRBV5-1	TRBD1	TRBJ1-2	TGCGCCAGCAGCTCCTCCGGGACAGGAGACTATGGCTACACCTTC	CASSSSGTGDYGYTF
.	TRBV5-1	.	TRBJ1-3	TGCGCCAGCAGCCCGGACAGTTTCTCTGGAAACACCATATATTTT	CASSPDSFSGNTIYF
few	TRBV9	TRBD1	TRBJ2-7	TGTGCCAGCAGCGGAGACGACAGGGCCTACGAGCAGTACTTC	CASSGDDRAYEQYF
.	TRBV27	.	TRBJ2-2	TGTGCCTCCTGGCCCGGACAATACACCGGGGAGCTGTTTTTT	CASWPGQYTGELFF
few	TRBV5-1	TRBD2	TRBJ2-5	TGCGCCAGCAGCTTGGGTGAGACTATAGCGGGAGAGACCCAGTACTTC	CASSLGETIAGETQYF
once	TRBV9	.	TRBJ2-3	TGTGCCAGCAGCTTCAGCGGACGGCCTGATACGCAGTATTTT	CASSFSGRPDTQYF
.	TRBV2	TRBD2	TRBJ2-3	TGTGCCAGCAGTGCCGAGACTAGCGGGAGGGCCTGCATAGATACGCAGTATTTT	CASSAETSGRACIDTQYF
.	TRBV7-9	TRBD2	TRBJ2-1	TGTGCCAGCAGCTCGTTTCCAGCGGGAGGGCTAAGCAATGAGCAGTTCTTC	CASSSFPAGGLSNEQFF
once	TRBV9	TRBD1	TRBJ2-2	TGTGCCAGCAGCGTTTCCGAAGGGGGCCCCGTAACCGGGGAGCTGTTTTTT	CASSVSEGGPVTGELFF
.	TRBV27	.	TRBJ1-2	TGTGCCAGCAGTTTACTAGCGGGGGGGGCGCCTTATGGCTACACCTTC	CASSLLAGGAPYGYTF
.	TRBV5-1	TRBD2	TRBJ2-7	TGCGCCAGCAGCTTGGAGGCTAGCGGGGGGCCCTACGAGCAGTACTTC	CASSLEASGGPYEQYF
.	TRBV7-8	.	TRBJ2-2	TGTGCCAGCAGCTTAAGACGGCTCGAGGCCCCCACCGGGGAGCTGTTTTTT	CASSLRRLEAPTGELFF
once	TRBV6-6	.	TRBJ2-5	TGTGCCAGCAGCCCACTCGCATCAGAGACCCAGTACTTC	CASSPLASETQYF
.	TRBV27	.	TRBJ1-1	TGTGCCAGCAGTTTGGCCACAGGGTACACTGAAGCTTTCTTT	CASSLATGYTEAFF
few	TRBV7-6	.	TRBJ1-1	TGTGCCAGCAGCTTAAACGCGAACACTGAAGCTTTCTTT	CASSLNANTEAFF
.	TRBV7-9	.	TRBJ2-7	TGTGCCAGCAGCCCCCGGGTCTACGAGCAGTACTTC	CASSPRVYEQYF
.	TRBV4-1	.	TRBJ2-7	TGCGCCAGCAGCCAGGAGGAAGGGTTCGACGAGCAGTACTTC	CASSQEEGFDEQYF
.	TRBV5-1	.	TRBJ2-7	TGCGCCAGCAGCCCGGATGGCGTCATATCCTACGAGCAGTACTTC	CASSPDGVISYEQYF
.	TRBV14	TRBD1	TRBJ1-4	TGTGCCAGCAGCAAAAGGGACAGGGAGGTTTTT	CASSKRDREVF
.	TRBV2	TRBD1	TRBJ2-7	TGTGCCAGCAGTGACCAGGGGGCGCACGAGCAGTACTTC	CASSDQGAHEQYF
.	TRBV29-1	.	TRBJ1-2	TGCAGCGTTAGAGCGGACGGCCCCCACTACACCTTC	CSVRADGPHYTF
.	TRBV2	TRBD1	TRBJ1-5	TGTGCCAGCAGCGCGGGACAGGGCGAGGGCAATCAGCCCCAGCATTTT	CASSAGQGEGNQPQHF
.	TRBV10-2	TRBD1	TRBJ2-1	TGCGCCAGCAGGGATGGACAGGGCTTATTTGAGCAGTTCTTC	CASRDGQGLFEQFF
.	TRBV28	.	TRBJ2-7	TGTGCCAGCAGTTTAACACCAACCTACGAGCAGTACTTC	CASSLTPTYEQYF
.	TRBV15	.	TRBJ1-3	TGTGCCACCAGCAGAGATAGGGTAGGGCACTCTGGAAACACCATATATTTT	CATSRDRVGHSGNTIYF
medium-sized	TRBV4-1	.	TRBJ1-3	TGCGCCAGTATGGGTTCTGGAAACACCATATATTTT	CASMGSGNTIYF
.	TRBV18	.	TRBJ2-6	TGTGCCACCGAAGGGGGGTCTGGGGCCAACGTCCTGACTTTC	CATEGGSGANVLTF
.	TRBV29-1	.	TRBJ2-3	TGCAGCGCCCACGGGGGTGATACGCAGTATTTT	CSAHGGDTQYF
.	TRBV12-2	.	TRBJ2-1	TGTGCAAGTCGCTTATCTCGGGGGGTTTCCTACAATGAGCAGTTCTTC	CASRLSRGVSYNEQFF
.	TRBV19	.	TRBJ2-1	TGTGCCAGTAGTAGCCCTGGTCCAGCCGACAATGAGCAGTTCTTC	CASSSPGPADNEQFF
.	TRBV5-6	TRBD1	TRBJ2-7	TGTGCCAGCAGCTTGGGACAGGGCGCCTACGAGCAGTACTTC	CASSLGQGAYEQYF
.	TRBV9	TRBD2	TRBJ2-2	TGTGCCAGCAGCGTTAGAGCCGGGAGGGCCGACACCGGGGAGCTGTTTTTT	CASSVRAGRADTGELFF
.	TRBV4-1	.	TRBJ1-2	TGCGCCAGCAGCCAAACGACAGACTATGGCTACACCTTC	CASSQTTDYGYTF
.	TRBV5-6	.	TRBJ2-1	TGTGCCAGCCTACAGGGCCCAAGCTCCTACAATGAGCAGTTCTTC	CASLQGPSSYNEQFF
once	TRBV9	TRBD2	TRBJ2-7	TGTGCCAGCAGCGTAGTGGCAGCCTCTTTCACTCTAGCGGGTGGACGTTACGAGCAGTACTTC	CASSVVAASFTLAGGRYEQYF
.	TRBV30	.	TRBJ1-3	TGTGCCTGGAACGGGGGGTCTGGAAACACCATATATTTT	CAWNGGSGNTIYF